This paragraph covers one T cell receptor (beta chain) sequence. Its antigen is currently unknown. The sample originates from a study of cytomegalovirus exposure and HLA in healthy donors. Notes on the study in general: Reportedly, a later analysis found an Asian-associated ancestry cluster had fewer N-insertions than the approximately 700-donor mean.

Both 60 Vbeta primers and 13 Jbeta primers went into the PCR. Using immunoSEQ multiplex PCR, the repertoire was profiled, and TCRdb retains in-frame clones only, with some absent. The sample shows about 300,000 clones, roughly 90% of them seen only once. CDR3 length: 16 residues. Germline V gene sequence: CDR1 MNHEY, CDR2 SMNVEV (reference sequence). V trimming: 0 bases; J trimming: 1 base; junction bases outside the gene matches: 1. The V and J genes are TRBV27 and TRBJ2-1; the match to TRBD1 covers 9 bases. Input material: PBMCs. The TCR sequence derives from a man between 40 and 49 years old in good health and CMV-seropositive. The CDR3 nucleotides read TGTGCCAGCAGTTTATCTGGACAGGGGTCCTACAATGAGCAGTTCTTC. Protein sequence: CASSLSGQGSYNEQFF.